This T cell receptor (beta chain) was identified in a study of T cells in Graves' hyperthyroidism and ophthalmopathy. TCR beta CDR3 sequences were amplified from RNA transcripts. Primed by the HTBI set, a first-round RT-PCR was run on the TCR CDR3. Each CDR3 protein gets one entry after TCRdb re-called the multiplex PCR reads with MiXCR. The data hold 690,000 or so distinct CDR3 sequences, with around 19% observed a single time. Looked up from germline, CDR1 is SGHVS and CDR2 is FNYEAQ. Trimming took 6 bases from V and 6 from J; bases not matched to a gene: 7. CDR3 size: 13 residues. Source material: blood. The rearrangement joins TRBV7-6 to TRBJ1-1; the match to TRBD1 covers 7 bases. The TCR originated in a woman between 45 and 65 years old with Graves' hyperthyroidism that later progressed to Graves' ophthalmopathy. This CDR3 is CASREQGIPEAFF. CDR3 nucleotide sequence: TGTGCCAGCAGAGAACAGGGGATACCTGAAGCTTTCTTT.